Following are 25 T cell receptor beta chains from one sample sequenced in a study of CD8 T cells in ankylosing spondylitis. Each CDR3 protein gets one entry after TCRdb re-called the 5' RACE reads with MiXCR. The data contain 220,000 or so distinct CDR3 sequences, about 10% of them seen just once; the ten biggest clones take up over 20%. Sequencing input: blood, either unsorted or a sorted T cell fraction (not recorded which). The receptors derive from a male donor with ankylosing spondylitis or in good health (not recorded which).

This clonotype was seen ten or more times. The V gene is TRBV5-1, the J gene TRBJ2-2; 15 bases are a match to TRBD2. Germline V gene data show CDR1 as SGHRS and CDR2 as YFSETQ. The CDR3 has 18 amino acids. V dropped 5 bases and J dropped 4; count of bases not matched to a gene: 9. CDR3 amino acids: CASSKGLAGGLFTGELFF. CDR3 bases: TGCGCCAGCAGTAAGGGACTAGCGGGGGGCCTCTTCACCGGGGAGCTGTTTTTT.

This chain connects TRBV18 to TRBJ2-1, with TRBD1 matching 8 bases. The CDR3 runs to 16 residues. Germline V gene data show CDR1 as KGHSH and CDR2 as LQKENI. Trimming at V came to 1 base and at J to 4 bases, leaving 6 bases not matched to a gene. Here the CDR3 reads CASSPLPGQEYNEQFF. CDR3 bases: TGTGCCAGCTCACCACTACCGGGACAGGAGTACAATGAGCAGTTCTTC.

This clonotype was picked up many times. This chain joins TRBV29-1 and TRBJ2-7; D gene unclear. The germline V gene has CDR1 SQVTM and CDR2 ANQGSEA. V was pared by 4 bases and J by 2 bases, with 9 bases between. The CDR3 loop spans 12 amino acids. The CDR3 here is CSVGPDTYEQYF. The CDR3 DNA reads TGCAGCGTTGGCCCAGATACCTACGAGCAGTACTTC.

This clonotype was picked up many times. This chain uses TRBV28 with TRBJ1-4; maybe TRBD1 (5 bases). Trimming took off 4 bases at V and 14 bases at J, with 17 bases between the two ends. CDR3 length: 13 residues. Germline CDR1 MDHEN, CDR2 SYDVKM. CDR3 DNA: TGTGCCAGCAGTTCGGACACGGGGGTGAGGCTGTTTTTT. As protein: CASSSDTGVRLFF.

This clonotype was detected ten times or more. This sequence joins TRBV7-3 and TRBJ2-3; possibly TRBD1 or TRBD2 for D (6 bases each). Germline loops: CDR1 SGHTA, CDR2 FQGTGA. The ends were cut back, 7 bases at V and 2 bases at J, with 16 bases in the middle. This CDR3 spans 15 amino acids. The CDR3 loop is CASTSGAGTTDTQYF. CDR3 nucleotide sequence: TGTGCCAGCACCTCAGGGGCGGGAACCACAGATACGCAGTATTTT.

The genes are TRBV29-1 and TRBJ2-3; unclear D gene. Germline-derived CDR1 and CDR2 are SQVTM and ANQGSEA. V lost 4 bases and J lost 0, with 17 bases in between. This CDR3 has 16 residues. The CDR3 nucleotides read TGCAGCGTTGTGCCCTCGGGTCGGTCTAGCACAGATACGCAGTATTTT. As protein: CSVVPSGRSSTDTQYF.

The table lists this clonotype with many counts. The chain carries TRBV27 and TRBJ1-1, with a tentative D call TRBD1 (6 bases). This CDR3 spans 12 amino acids. In germline, CDR1 is MNHEY, CDR2 SMNVEV (reference sequence). Trimming took off 6 bases at V and 10 bases at J, with 15 bases between the two ends. CDR3 sequence (DNA): TGTGCCAGCAGCTCCCAGGGGATCGGAGCTTTCTTT. It is translated as CASSSQGIGAFF.

This clonotype was seen at least ten times. V gene TRBV12-3 or TRBV12-4 combines with J gene TRBJ2-3; weak D call: TRBD1 (5 bases). The CDR3 is 15 residues long. Trimming removed 3 bases from V and 2 bases from J, with 12 bases in between. The CDR3 protein is CASSFEPRATDTQYF. In DNA form, the CDR3 reads TGTGCCAGCAGTTTCGAGCCCAGGGCCACAGATACGCAGTATTTT.

This rearrangement joins TRBV3-1 to TRBJ1-6; a weak D match, TRBD1 (5 bases). Germline V gene lookup returns CDR1 LGHDT and CDR2 YNNKEL (reference sequence). The germline V and J ends were trimmed by 3 bases and 9 bases, with 15 bases remaining between them. The CDR3 runs 15 residues. The CDR3 DNA reads TGTGCCAGCAGCCAGTCGGGACGCGCGGGTTCACCCCTCCACTTT. Amino acid sequence: CASSQSGRAGSPLHF.

This clonotype was counted many times. This sequence joins TRBV6-1 and TRBJ1-2, with D uncertain. The CDR3 has 16 amino acids. The V and J ends lost 5 bases and 0 bases respectively, with 16 bases between them. The germline V gene has CDR1 MNHNS and CDR2 SASEGT. In nucleotides, the CDR3 is TGTGCCAGCAGTCTGTCCCGGACCGCTTCTAACTATGGCTACACCTTC. It encodes CASSLSRTASNYGYTF.

This clonotype has more than one count but fewer than ten. The chain combines TRBV10-3 with TRBJ2-3, with unresolved D. V shed 8 bases and J shed 1 base, with 13 bases lying between them. Germline V gives CDR1 ENHRY, CDR2 SYGVKD. The CDR3 extends over 14 amino acids. CDR3 nucleotides: TGTGCCATCGGACCCGACCTCGGCACAGATACGCAGTATTTT. It codes for CAIGPDLGTDTQYF.

This clonotype has only a few counts. The V call is TRBV28, the J call TRBJ2-2; D is ambiguous. Trimming stripped 6 bases from V and 6 bases from J, with 8 bases between. CDR1 and CDR2 (germline): MDHEN, SYDVKM. The CDR3 is made up of 12 amino acids. The CDR3 region is CASSSDSGELFF. CDR3 bases: TGTGCCAGCAGCTCCGATTCCGGGGAGCTGTTTTTT.

This clonotype came up many times. The rearrangement joins TRBV5-1 to TRBJ1-1, with 7 bases matching TRBD1. This CDR3 comprises 15 residues. V lost 4 bases, J lost 10 bases, and 16 bases stayed unmatched. Germline V gene lookup returns CDR1 SGHRS and CDR2 YFSETQ. The CDR3 here is CASSPRAGTEFGAFF. Here the CDR3 DNA reads TGCGCCAGCAGCCCCCGGGCAGGGACAGAGTTTGGAGCTTTCTTT.

In this sample, this clonotype turned up a few times. The chain carries TRBV3-1 and TRBJ2-3; D perhaps matches TRBD2 (6 bases). Trimming shortened V by 2 bases and J by 4 bases, and 19 bases separated the two germline ends. The CDR3 is 17 residues long. In germline, CDR1 is LGHDT, CDR2 YNNKEL (reference sequence). DNA of the CDR3: TGTGCCAGCAGCCAAACCGGAGGGAGTGGTAACTCAGATACGCAGTATTTT. It is translated as CASSQTGGSGNSDTQYF.

This clonotype appeared many times. In nucleotides, the CDR3 is TGTGCCAGCAGTTTTTCGGACAGGGAGAACTATGGCTACACCTTC. Translating gives CASSFSDRENYGYTF. The chain joins TRBV12-3 or TRBV12-4 to TRBJ1-2; 8 bases align to TRBD1. Trimming at V came to 3 bases and at J to 2 bases, leaving 5 bases not matched to a gene. This CDR3 contains 15 residues.

There are many counts of this clonotype. The gene calls are TRBV7-2 and TRBJ1-6, with D perhaps matching TRBD1 (6 bases). Germline V lookup: CDR1 SGHTA, CDR2 FQGNSA. V was trimmed by 4 bases and J by 9 bases, leaving 16 bases between them. The CDR3 loop spans 15 amino acids. CDR3 sequence (DNA): TGTGCCAGCAGCTCAGAAGGGGGGATAGGTTCACCCCTCCACTTT. It specifies CASSSEGGIGSPLHF.

With regard to this clonotype: This may arise from a read error, as a much more abundant clone is one base away. The V gene is TRBV9, the J gene TRBJ1-5; no clear D gene. Germline CDR1 and CDR2: SGDLS and YYNGEE. The CDR3 consists of 13 residues. V shed 4 bases and J shed 8 bases, with 13 bases lying between them. CDR3 in amino acids: CASSFRTGEPQHF. CDR3 DNA sequence: TGTGCCAGCAGCTTTAGGACGGGAGAGCCCCAGCATTTT.

This clonotype appeared many times. The chain links TRBV3-1 to TRBJ2-1, with D unresolved. This CDR3 has 14 amino acids. V lost 6 bases to trimming and J lost 2 bases, with 11 bases between them. Germline V gives CDR1 LGHDT, CDR2 YNNKEL (reference sequence). CDR3 nucleotides: TGTGCCAGCAGTTCCGGCTTTACCTACAATGAGCAGTTCTTC. Protein sequence: CASSSGFTYNEQFF.

Many counts were recorded for this clonotype. The CDR3 here is CSVDRQNTEAFF. The DNA for the CDR3 is TGCAGCGTTGACAGGCAGAACACTGAAGCTTTCTTT. The chain combines TRBV29-1 with TRBJ1-1, with no clear D. V was pared by 3 bases and J by 1 base, with 6 bases between. The germline gives CDR1 SQVTM, CDR2 ANQGSEA. The CDR3 covers 12 residues.

This clonotype was seen many times. The J gene is TRBJ2-2, the V gene TRBV20-1; TRBD2 might be the D (5 bases). Trimming removed 3 bases from V and 5 bases from J, with 16 bases in between. CDR1 is DFQATT, CDR2 SNEGSKA, per germline (reference sequence). There are 15 residues in the CDR3. CDR3 amino acids: CSASPQTTGTGELFF. In nucleotides, the CDR3 is TGCAGTGCTAGTCCACAGACGACGGGGACCGGGGAGCTGTTTTTT.

The rearrangement joins TRBV9 to TRBJ2-1, with TRBD2 identical over 7 bases. This CDR3 spans 14 amino acids. V lost 5 bases to trimming and J lost 1 base; unmatched junction nucleotides: 3. Germline values: CDR1 SGDLS, CDR2 YYNGEE. This chain's CDR3 is CASRVSGSYNEQFF. The CDR3 nucleotides are TGTGCCAGCAGGGTTAGCGGGTCCTACAATGAGCAGTTCTTC.

This clonotype has only a few counts. The chain employs TRBV5-1 and TRBJ2-5; the D gene is possibly TRBD1 (6 bases). Trimming took 2 bases from V and 1 from J, leaving 12 bases between them. CDR1 is SGHRS and CDR2 is YFSETQ in the germline V gene. The CDR3 length is 15 residues. CDR3 in DNA: TGCGCCAGCAGCTTCGACGACAGGAGCCAAGAGACCCAGTACTTC. Its translation: CASSFDDRSQETQYF.

This clonotype was recorded many times. The chain couples TRBV24-1 to TRBJ2-2; D remains ambiguous. Deletions cut 3 bases from V and 4 bases from J, with 8 bases between. This CDR3 spans 14 amino acids. Germline assignment: CDR1 KGHDR and CDR2 SFDVKD. The CDR3 protein is CATSDEQLTGELFF. For the CDR3, the DNA is TGTGCCACCAGTGATGAGCAGCTCACCGGGGAGCTGTTTTTT.

This clonotype occurred many times. This chain links TRBV20-1 with TRBJ1-2; D call uncertain. The V and J ends lost 5 bases and 8 bases respectively, with 15 bases between them. In germline, CDR1 is DFQATT, CDR2 SNEGSKA (reference sequence). The CDR3 is 12 residues long. Here the CDR3 DNA reads TGCAGTGCTGGGTCTGGACTGCTCGGCTACACCTTC. Amino acid sequence: CSAGSGLLGYTF.

This clonotype has at least ten counts. The rearrangement uses TRBV5-1 and TRBJ2-3, with TRBD2 identical over 7 bases. Germline lookup yields CDR1 SGHRS and CDR2 YFSETQ. Trimming at V came to 0 bases and at J to 4 bases, leaving 5 bases not matched to a gene. The CDR3 sequence is 15 residues long. The CDR3 region is CASSLGGGNSDTQYF. The CDR3 nucleotides read TGCGCCAGCAGCTTGGGCGGGGGAAACTCAGATACGCAGTATTTT.